A selection of T cell receptor beta chains follows, all from one sample in a study of blood T cell repertoires in COVID-19. Using immunoSEQ multiplex PCR, the repertoire was profiled, and TCRdb retains in-frame clones only, with some absent. The sample lists about 240,000 clones, 85% to 90% seen once, with roughly 3.7% in the top ten. Source material: PBMCs or T cells enriched from blood (not recorded which). The receptors originated from a woman aged 30 to 39 who had recovered from COVID-19. Both conserved end residues are part of each CDR3. The order of the fields is V gene, D gene, J gene, clone size, CDR3 DNA, CDR3 protein. D genes are given only for firm matches. Rows may omit the clone size; those that give it use once, few, many or a size class.

V gene: TRBV28
D gene: .
J gene: TRBJ2-1
clone size: .
CDR3 DNA: TGTGCCAGCAGTTTACTCCTCCGGGACAACCGCTCCTACAATGAGCAGTTCTTC
CDR3 protein: CASSLLLRDNRSYNEQFF

V gene: TRBV19
D gene: .
J gene: TRBJ1-2
clone size: .
CDR3 DNA: TGTGCCAGTTCCGGCGAGGGCGGCTACACCTTC
CDR3 protein: CASSGEGGYTF

V gene: TRBV9
D gene: TRBD1
J gene: TRBJ1-5
clone size: .
CDR3 DNA: TGTGCCAGCAGCCGGACAGGGGCCGAAGGGGACCATAGCAATCAGCCCCAGCATTTT
CDR3 protein: CASSRTGAEGDHSNQPQHF

V gene: TRBV19
D gene: TRBD2
J gene: TRBJ2-1
clone size: .
CDR3 DNA: TGTGCCAGTAGTACCCGGGGAGCGGGAGATGGTTATGAGCAGTTCTTC
CDR3 protein: CASSTRGAGDGYEQFF

V gene: TRBV10-3
D gene: .
J gene: TRBJ2-7
clone size: .
CDR3 DNA: TGTGCCATCACTAGCTCTCCCTCCTACGAGCAGTACTTC
CDR3 protein: CAITSSPSYEQYF

V gene: TRBV7-9
D gene: TRBD1
J gene: TRBJ1-3
clone size: .
CDR3 DNA: TGTGCCAGCAGCCCCCGCCCGGGACAGCTCTCTGGAAACACCATATATTTT
CDR3 protein: CASSPRPGQLSGNTIYF

V gene: TRBV5-4
D gene: TRBD1
J gene: TRBJ2-2
clone size: .
CDR3 DNA: TGTGCCAGCAGCTACGCCGGGACAGCGAACACCGGGGAGCTGTTTTTT
CDR3 protein: CASSYAGTANTGELFF

V gene: TRBV29-1
D gene: .
J gene: TRBJ1-1
clone size: .
CDR3 DNA: TGCAGCGTTGCCCCAATGGACAGGAACACTGAAGCTTTCTTT
CDR3 protein: CSVAPMDRNTEAFF

V gene: TRBV21-1
D gene: .
J gene: TRBJ1-5
clone size: .
CDR3 DNA: TGTGCCAGCAGCAGGGACAGTTGTGCGATGTTACACAATCAGCCCCAGCATTTT
CDR3 protein: CASSRDSCAMLHNQPQHF

V gene: TRBV6-2/TRBV6-3
D gene: .
J gene: TRBJ2-7
clone size: few
CDR3 DNA: TGTGCCAGCAGTTATAAAGACAACTACGAGCAGTACTTC
CDR3 protein: CASSYKDNYEQYF

V gene: TRBV2
D gene: TRBD2
J gene: TRBJ2-3
clone size: .
CDR3 DNA: TGTGCCAGGGGACTAGGCACAGATACGCAGTATTTT
CDR3 protein: CARGLGTDTQYF

V gene: TRBV7-2
D gene: TRBD2
J gene: TRBJ2-1
clone size: .
CDR3 DNA: TGTGCCAGCAGCTTAGGGGGACTAGCGGACAATGAGCAGTTCTTC
CDR3 protein: CASSLGGLADNEQFF

V gene: TRBV9
D gene: TRBD1
J gene: TRBJ1-2
clone size: .
CDR3 DNA: TGTGCCAGCAGCGTAGTGACAGGGGGCGACGGCTACACCTTC
CDR3 protein: CASSVVTGGDGYTF

V gene: TRBV28
D gene: TRBD2
J gene: TRBJ2-1
clone size: .
CDR3 DNA: TGTGCCAGCAGTCCCCTAGAGGGAGGGCCCCACAATGAGCAGTTCTTC
CDR3 protein: CASSPLEGGPHNEQFF

V gene: TRBV18
D gene: TRBD1
J gene: TRBJ2-1
clone size: .
CDR3 DNA: TGTGCCAGCTCACCAGGGACAGACAATGAGCAGTTCTTC
CDR3 protein: CASSPGTDNEQFF

V gene: TRBV6-5
D gene: .
J gene: TRBJ2-1
clone size: .
CDR3 DNA: TGTGCCAGCAGTCAATACAATGAGCAGTTCTTC
CDR3 protein: CASSQYNEQFF

V gene: TRBV18
D gene: TRBD1
J gene: TRBJ1-1
clone size: .
CDR3 DNA: TGTGCCAGCTCAGGGGACAGGAACACTGAAGCTTTCTTT
CDR3 protein: CASSGDRNTEAFF

V gene: TRBV7-2
D gene: .
J gene: TRBJ2-3
clone size: .
CDR3 DNA: TGTGCCAGCAGACCCCGGCGCGGGTCGCGCGTCCTTAGCACAGATACGCAGTATTTT
CDR3 protein: CASRPRRGSRVLSTDTQYF

V gene: TRBV7-3
D gene: TRBD2
J gene: TRBJ2-1
clone size: .
CDR3 DNA: TGTGCCAGCAGCCCCCGGACTAGCGGGAAGGCGTACTCCTACAATGAGCAGTTCTTC
CDR3 protein: CASSPRTSGKAYSYNEQFF

V gene: TRBV7-2
D gene: TRBD2
J gene: TRBJ2-1
clone size: .
CDR3 DNA: TGTGCCAGCAGCTTAGGACTAGCGGGACGGTATGAGCAGTTCTTC
CDR3 protein: CASSLGLAGRYEQFF

V gene: TRBV7-9
D gene: TRBD2
J gene: TRBJ2-5
clone size: .
CDR3 DNA: TGTGCCAGCAGCTTGACTAGCGGGAGTAGAGGAGAGACCCAGTACTTC
CDR3 protein: CASSLTSGSRGETQYF

V gene: TRBV6-1
D gene: TRBD2
J gene: TRBJ2-7
clone size: .
CDR3 DNA: TGTGCCAGCAGTGAAGTGAGGCTAGCGGGCTACGAGCAGTACTTC
CDR3 protein: CASSEVRLAGYEQYF

V gene: TRBV28
D gene: TRBD1
J gene: TRBJ1-2
clone size: .
CDR3 DNA: TGTGCCAGCAGTTTGGGCAGGGGGCTTATTGGCTACACCTTC
CDR3 protein: CASSLGRGLIGYTF

V gene: TRBV5-1
D gene: .
J gene: TRBJ1-2
clone size: .
CDR3 DNA: TGCGCCAGCAGCTTGGAGGGACAAACTAACTATGGCTACACCTTC
CDR3 protein: CASSLEGQTNYGYTF

V gene: TRBV5-6
D gene: .
J gene: TRBJ1-4
clone size: .
CDR3 DNA: TGTGCCAGCAGCTTGCGACAGCTAAATGAAAAACTGTTTTTT
CDR3 protein: CASSLRQLNEKLFF

V gene: TRBV28
D gene: .
J gene: TRBJ2-3
clone size: .
CDR3 DNA: TGTGCCAGCCAAACTAGCACAGATACGCAGTATTTT
CDR3 protein: CASQTSTDTQYF

V gene: TRBV28
D gene: .
J gene: TRBJ2-1
clone size: .
CDR3 DNA: TGTGCCACAAGATCCCGGGCGAGCCGGGGTCCGATCTACAATGAGCAGTTCTTC
CDR3 protein: CATRSRASRGPIYNEQFF

V gene: TRBV7-2
D gene: TRBD2
J gene: TRBJ2-1
clone size: .
CDR3 DNA: TGTGCCAGCAGCTTAGCCTCTCGGACTAGCGGTAACAATGAGCAGTTCTTC
CDR3 protein: CASSLASRTSGNNEQFF